The entry below gives a single T cell receptor (beta chain) sequence along with its context. As handled by the study authors: Scientists estimated how many nucleated cells there were by amplifying reference gene primers. Only in-frame clones appear in the TCRdb table, and some are missing; sequencing was by immunoSEQ multiplex PCR. V, J and clone size are taken as reported in that table, and D and trimming were inferred from the DNA itself. Of about 30,000 clones in the sample, around 88% were seen once. The data belong to a study of blood T cell repertoires in COVID-19. Study information: Samples taken during acute and convalescent COVID-19 were collected in the United States, Italy and Spain. Nucleic acid was either cDNA or gDNA, and it came from T cells, B-cell-depleted T cells, or PBMCs.

This CDR3 is 15 amino acids long. Trimming removed 5 bases from V and 0 bases from J, with 13 bases in between. The V gene's germline CDR1 is SGHTA and CDR2 FQGTGA. Sequences were obtained from peripheral blood. The TCR originated in a human donor in a cohort sampled during active COVID-19. The chain couples TRBV7-3 to TRBJ1-1; D perhaps matches TRBD1 (5 bases). CDR3 nucleotide sequence: TGTGCCAGCAGCCCCTCCGGGGGATTGAACACTGAAGCTTTCTTT. Its translation is CASSPSGGLNTEAFF.